This TCR beta chain stems from a study of graft-versus-host responses after intestinal transplantation. Across the study: Grafts were multivisceral, liver-intestinal, or isolated intestinal. Recipients across the board were started on anti-thymocyte globulin induction, then kept on tacrolimus and steroids for about three years.

Plates contained 200,000 CFSE-labeled responder cells and 200,000 irradiated, violet-dye-labeled stimulator cells. Profiled with immunoSEQ multiplex PCR; TCRdb holds only in-frame clones, not every one. Of tens of thousands of clones listed, 30% to 40% are singletons. Per the germline V gene, CDR1 is MNHEY and CDR2 is SMNVEV (reference sequence). Trimming removed 1 base at V and 4 bases at J, with 10 bases between. The CDR3 is made up of 15 amino acids. The source of this sequence is a human patient who received an intestinal transplant. The chain employs TRBV27 and TRBJ2-2; D call uncertain. The sequencing here drew on alloreactive CD8+ T cells from a mixed lymphocyte reaction culture, taken before intestinal transplant. Subset noted: CFSE-low proliferating T cells sorted from roughly 6-day pre-transplant mixed lymphocyte reaction (GvH or HvG direction). CDR3 DNA sequence: TGTGCCAGCAGTTTATATCCCCCCCCCACCGGGGAGCTGTTTTTT. Its translation: CASSLYPPPTGELFF.